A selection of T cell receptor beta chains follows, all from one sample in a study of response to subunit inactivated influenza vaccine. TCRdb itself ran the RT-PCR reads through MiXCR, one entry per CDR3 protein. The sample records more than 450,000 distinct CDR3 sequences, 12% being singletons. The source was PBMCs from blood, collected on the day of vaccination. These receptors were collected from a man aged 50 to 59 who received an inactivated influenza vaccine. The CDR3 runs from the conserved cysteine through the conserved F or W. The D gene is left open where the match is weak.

CDR3: CASSWGTSGREKLYEQYF; D: TRBD2; length: 18; V: TRBV12-3/TRBV12-4; J: TRBJ2-7
CDR3: CASSLDQAADTQYF; D: .; length: 14; V: TRBV7-2; J: TRBJ2-3
CDR3: CAISGKQGASEKLFF; D: TRBD1; length: 15; V: TRBV10-3; J: TRBJ1-4
CDR3: CASSLIPPNREVMHNEQFF; D: .; length: 19; V: TRBV27; J: TRBJ2-1
CDR3: CASSPPDKAQETQYF; D: .; length: 15; V: TRBV6-1; J: TRBJ2-5
CDR3: CASSYALQETQYF; D: .; length: 13; V: TRBV6-2/TRBV6-3; J: TRBJ2-5
CDR3: CASSIGASAGELFF; D: .; length: 14; V: TRBV19; J: TRBJ2-2
CDR3: CASSLQPGQQETQYF; D: .; length: 15; V: TRBV5-1; J: TRBJ2-5
CDR3: CASSSGRFYEQYF; D: .; length: 13; V: TRBV7-2; J: TRBJ2-7
CDR3: CASSLPSGGDTDTQYF; D: TRBD2; length: 16; V: TRBV5-1; J: TRBJ2-3
CDR3: CASSSSDRETQYF; D: .; length: 13; V: TRBV13; J: TRBJ2-5
CDR3: CASTYTFQETQYF; D: .; length: 13; V: TRBV18; J: TRBJ2-5
CDR3: CAISESSVRSGNTIYF; D: .; length: 16; V: TRBV10-3; J: TRBJ1-3
CDR3: CASSPRGANTDTQYF; D: .; length: 15; V: TRBV7-2; J: TRBJ2-3
CDR3: CSAVTLAYEQYF; D: .; length: 12; V: TRBV29-1; J: TRBJ2-7
CDR3: CATSDSLNRGDKNIQYF; D: TRBD1; length: 17; V: TRBV24-1; J: TRBJ2-4
CDR3: CASGEGGSYNEQFF; D: .; length: 14; V: TRBV12-3/TRBV12-4; J: TRBJ2-1
CDR3: CASSVAWVTGELFF; D: .; length: 14; V: TRBV9; J: TRBJ2-2
CDR3: CASSFKQEVYEQYF; D: .; length: 14; V: TRBV5-5; J: TRBJ2-7
CDR3: CASSRTVTLKREQFF; D: .; length: 15; V: TRBV18; J: TRBJ2-1
CDR3: CAISEPTRGYNEQFF; D: .; length: 15; V: TRBV10-3; J: TRBJ2-1
CDR3: CSATGLGSRTQYF; D: .; length: 13; V: TRBV20-1; J: TRBJ2-5
CDR3: CASSQAGGAFYNEQFF; D: TRBD1; length: 16; V: TRBV4-3; J: TRBJ2-1
CDR3: CASSLGEDQPQHF; D: .; length: 13; V: TRBV12-3/TRBV12-4; J: TRBJ1-5
CDR3: CASSLRRDSSYNEQFF; D: TRBD1; length: 16; V: TRBV7-9; J: TRBJ2-1
CDR3: CASSFVASLNTEAFF; D: .; length: 15; V: TRBV12-3/TRBV12-4; J: TRBJ1-1
CDR3: CASSIHGTSGAEQYF; D: TRBD2; length: 15; V: TRBV7-8; J: TRBJ2-7
CDR3: CASSFSKSGANVLTF; D: .; length: 15; V: TRBV6-5; J: TRBJ2-6
CDR3: CATSTAGTGVRTQYF; D: TRBD1; length: 15; V: TRBV15; J: TRBJ2-3
CDR3: CASSYSPTQETQYF; D: .; length: 14; V: TRBV6-2/TRBV6-3; J: TRBJ2-5
CDR3: CASSQDRTGGLAFF; D: TRBD1; length: 14; V: TRBV4-3; J: TRBJ1-1
CDR3: CASSSGLSPDTQYF; D: .; length: 14; V: TRBV7-6; J: TRBJ2-3
CDR3: CASSWGAATIPNQPQHF; D: .; length: 17; V: TRBV7-8; J: TRBJ1-5
CDR3: CASSPGRDGLGEQYF; D: .; length: 15; V: TRBV18; J: TRBJ2-7
CDR3: CAWMGGASGLVNEQFF; D: TRBD2; length: 16; V: TRBV30; J: TRBJ2-1
CDR3: CASSEARQGETQYF; D: .; length: 14; V: TRBV2; J: TRBJ2-5
CDR3: CASCPRMAPNIQYF; D: .; length: 14; V: TRBV18; J: TRBJ2-4
CDR3: CASSLQTVVYGYTF; D: .; length: 14; V: TRBV7-2; J: TRBJ1-2
CDR3: CASSLGRVLSSSYGYTF; D: .; length: 17; V: TRBV12-3/TRBV12-4; J: TRBJ1-2